A single sample is the source of the 26 T cell receptor beta chains below, sequenced in a study of cytomegalovirus exposure and HLA in healthy donors. With 60 Vbeta and 13 Jbeta primers, the PCR was carried out. The protocol was immunoSEQ multiplex PCR, while the TCRdb copy is restricted to in-frame clones and leaves out a portion. The sample records around 150,000 clones, more than 70% being singletons. Source material: PBMCs. The receptor source for this set is a young man in good health and CMV-seronegative.

On this clone: The junction departs from the called germline gene at one end, perhaps through a read error. The J gene is TRBJ2-3, the V gene TRBV7-9; maybe TRBD2 (7 bases). The germline gives CDR1 SEHNR, CDR2 FQNEAQ (reference sequence). The CDR3 is 15 amino acids. This chain's CDR3 is CSSSSTGWEGDTQYF. CDR3 coding DNA: TGTTCCAGCAGCTCGACAGGATGGGAGGGAGATACGCAGTATTTT.

The rearrangement links TRBV7-3 to TRBJ2-1, with D possibly TRBD2 on 5 matching bases. Germline lookup yields CDR1 SGHTA and CDR2 FQGTGA. The CDR3 is made up of 13 amino acids. Trimming stripped 4 bases from V and 9 bases from J, with 13 bases between. CDR3 sequence reads: CASSYQKGSEQFF. DNA for the CDR3: TGTGCCAGCAGCTACCAGAAAGGGAGTGAGCAGTTCTTC.

The chain couples TRBV7-8 to TRBJ1-1; D uncertain. The CDR3 sequence is 14 residues long. V lost 1 base and J lost 3, with 9 bases in between. Germline V gene lookup returns CDR1 SGHVS and CDR2 FQNEAQ. CDR3 residues: CASSLGALDTEAFF. CDR3 bases: TGTGCCAGCAGCTTAGGGGCTTTGGACACTGAAGCTTTCTTT.

This chain uses TRBV29-1 with TRBJ1-4; possible D gene TRBD1, 6 bases. The CDR3 is 11 amino acids. Germline-derived CDR1 and CDR2 are SQVTM and ANQGSEA. V was clipped by 7 bases and J by 7 bases, with 10 bases between them. The CDR3 loop is CSARGGEKLFF. Written as DNA, the CDR3 is TGCAGCGCAAGAGGGGGTGAAAAACTGTTTTTT.

The chain is built from TRBV29-1 and TRBJ2-1; TRBD2 aligns across 11 bases. Losses at the gene ends were 1 base for V and 4 bases for J; bases not matched to a gene: 9. Germline V CDR1 and CDR2: SQVTM, ANQGSEA. This CDR3 comprises 17 residues. The chain's CDR3 is CSVEGLAGRWVYNEQFF. CDR3 DNA sequence: TGCAGCGTTGAAGGACTAGCGGGAAGGTGGGTGTACAATGAGCAGTTCTTC.

The chain carries TRBV28 and TRBJ2-3; possibly TRBD1 for D (5 bases). The germline V and J ends were trimmed by 6 bases and 4 bases, with 14 bases remaining between them. Germline loops: CDR1 MDHEN, CDR2 SYDVKM. CDR3 length: 14 amino acids. The CDR3: CASRRTRSADTQYF. CDR3 DNA: TGTGCCAGCAGACGGACACGAAGCGCAGATACGCAGTATTTT.

The CDR3 sequence is CASSFVGASAYEQYF. CDR3 DNA: TGTGCCAGCAGTTTCGTTGGGGCTAGTGCCTACGAGCAGTACTTC. V and J are TRBV27 and TRBJ2-5, with D maybe TRBD1 (5 bases). The J call may be mistaken, given a closer DNA end match to TRBJ2-7. The germline V gene encodes CDR1 MNHEY and CDR2 SMNVEV (reference sequence). The CDR3 length is 15 residues.

The table lists this clone with a few counts. This sequence joins TRBV9 and TRBJ2-6; no reliable D call. The CDR3 sequence is 15 residues long. Trimming shortened V by 0 bases and J by 3 bases, and 7 bases separated the two germline ends. The germline gives CDR1 SGDLS, CDR2 YYNGEE. The CDR3 region has the DNA TGTGCCAGCAGCGTAGGGCTTTTTGGGGCCAACGTCCTGACTTTC. Encoded protein: CASSVGLFGANVLTF.

V and J are TRBV5-6 and TRBJ1-1; the D is unclear. Between the trimmed V and J ends, which lost 5 bases and 1 base, there was a span of 6 bases. The CDR3 has 12 residues. In germline, CDR1 is SGHDT, CDR2 YYEEEE. CDR3 amino acids: CASRTPNTEAFF. The CDR3 nucleotides read TGTGCCAGCAGAACACCGAACACTGAAGCTTTCTTT.

This clone was found a few times. The genes are TRBV7-3 and TRBJ2-5; the D is unclear. Germline V gives CDR1 SGHTA, CDR2 FQGTGA. V lost 5 bases to trimming and J lost 7 bases, with 14 bases between them. There are 13 residues in the CDR3. Written as DNA, the CDR3 is TGTGCCAGCAGCCCGACCCCGGGTGGGACCCAGTACTTC. It specifies CASSPTPGGTQYF. Full variable domain (remainder filled in from reference TRBV7-3 and TRBJ2-5): GAGVSQTPSNKVTEKGKYVELRCDPISGHTALYWYRQSLGQGPEFLIYFQGTGAADDSGLPNDRFFAVRPEGSVSTLKIQRTERGDSAVYLCASSPTPGGTQYFGPGTRLLVL.

This sequence joins TRBV13 and TRBJ2-7; 9 bases agree with TRBD2. The CDR3 length is 15 residues. Germline-derived CDR1 and CDR2 are PRHDT and FYEKMQ (reference sequence). V was clipped by 7 bases and J by 2 bases; unmatched bases: 9. The chain's CDR3 is CASTPSGIPTYEQYF. CDR3 DNA sequence: TGTGCCAGCACCCCTAGCGGGATTCCAACCTACGAGCAGTACTTC. Together with reference TRBV13 and TRBJ2-7, the CDR3 gives the full variable domain: AAGVIQSPRHLIKEKRETATLKCYPIPRHDTVYWYQQGPGQDPQFLISFYEKMQSDKGSIPDRFSAQQFSDYHSELNMSSLELGDSALYFCASTPSGIPTYEQYFGPGTRLTVT.

This rearrangement joins TRBV6-1 to TRBJ1-6, with D tentatively TRBD1 (5 bases). Trimming took 6 bases from V and 3 from J, leaving 12 bases between them. This CDR3 is built from 15 residues. Germline assignment: CDR1 MNHNS and CDR2 SASEGT. For the CDR3, the DNA is TGTGCCAGCAGAGACCGGGACTACTATAATTCACCCCTCCACTTT. This sequence encodes CASRDRDYYNSPLHF.

The chain employs TRBV7-8 and TRBJ1-2; D ambiguous. Germline V lookup: CDR1 SGHVS, CDR2 FQNEAQ. This CDR3 is built from 14 residues. The V end was cut by 1 base, the J end by 4 bases, with 10 bases between. CDR3 bases: TGTGCCAGCAGCTTAGAGGCGGCGGGCTATGGCTACACCTTC. Translation: CASSLEAAGYGYTF.

The chain joins TRBV7-2 to TRBJ2-7; unclear D gene. Trimming took off 1 base at V and 2 bases at J, with 9 bases between the two ends. This CDR3 spans 14 amino acids. Germline V lookup: CDR1 SGHTA, CDR2 FQGNSA. The CDR3 DNA sequence: TGTGCCAGCAGCTTAGTTACTGCCCCCTACGAGCAGTACTTC. This codes for CASSLVTAPYEQYF.

V gene TRBV7-9 combines with J gene TRBJ2-3, with 10 bases matching TRBD1. This CDR3 has 14 residues. Germline trimming cut 6 bases from V and 3 bases from J; bases unmatched to any gene: 3. Germline-derived CDR1 and CDR2 are SEHNR and FQNEAQ (reference sequence). CDR3 DNA sequence: TGTGCCAGCAGTTCGGGACAGGGGACAGATACGCAGTATTTT. Translated, it gives CASSSGQGTDTQYF.

This chain joins TRBV7-6 and TRBJ2-1, with a tentative D call TRBD2 (7 bases). V gave up 2 bases and J gave up 3 bases, with 14 bases separating them. CDR1 and CDR2 from the germline V gene are SGHVS and FNYEAQ. CDR3 length: 16 residues. DNA for the CDR3: TGTGCCAGCAGCTTACGCGGGGGCGCGGGCTACAATGAGCAGTTCTTC. Protein: CASSLRGGAGYNEQFF.

J is TRBJ2-7 and V is TRBV5-6, with TRBD2 as a possible D gene (6 bases). The germline V gene has CDR1 SGHDT and CDR2 YYEEEE. V shed 0 bases and J shed 2 bases, with 9 bases lying between them. The CDR3 has 14 residues. The CDR3 region has the DNA TGTGCCAGCAGCTTGGGGGCGGGAACCTACGAGCAGTACTTC. It encodes CASSLGAGTYEQYF.

The chain recombines TRBV5-1 with TRBJ2-3; 11 bases map to TRBD2. There are 17 residues in the CDR3. Unmatched junction bases numbered 9, after V lost 0 bases and J lost 6 bases. Germline V CDR1 and CDR2: SGHRS, YFSETQ. The chain's CDR3 is CASSLASTSGTYDTQYF. CDR3 DNA sequence: TGCGCCAGCAGCTTGGCATCGACTAGCGGGACATATGATACGCAGTATTTT.

The genes are TRBV7-2 and TRBJ2-2; possibly TRBD1 for D (6 bases). Germline CDR1 and CDR2: SGHTA and FQGNSA. The ends were cut back, 2 bases at V and 7 bases at J, with 17 bases in the middle. The CDR3 contains 16 residues. CDR3 DNA sequence: TGTGCCAGCAGCTTAACCCCTACAGGGCCCCTCGGGGAGCTGTTTTTT. As protein: CASSLTPTGPLGELFF.

The rearrangement uses TRBV19 and TRBJ1-2; D is unresolved. Germline V CDR1 and CDR2: LNHDA, SQIVND (reference sequence). The V gene lost 4 bases and the J gene lost 3 bases, with 12 bases spanning the gap. The CDR3 consists of 14 residues. The CDR3 loop is CASSNLGAYYGYTF. CDR3 coding DNA: TGTGCCAGTAGTAATCTGGGCGCTTACTATGGCTACACCTTC.

The chain recombines TRBV7-6 with TRBJ2-2, with TRBD2 identical over 7 bases. The CDR3 totals 18 residues. Trimming cost V 5 bases and J 2 bases; bases outside gene matches: 14. Per the germline V gene, CDR1 is SGHVS and CDR2 is FNYEAQ. Here the CDR3 reads CASSPGPRDYHNTGELFF. The CDR3, as DNA: TGTGCCAGCAGCCCAGGTCCCCGGGACTACCACAACACCGGGGAGCTGTTTTTT.

CDR3 protein: CASSHSMNTGELFF. The CDR3 coding sequence is TGCGCCAGCAGCCACAGTATGAACACCGGGGAGCTGTTTTTT. This chain connects TRBV4-1 to TRBJ2-2, with D unresolved. This CDR3 has 14 residues. Between the trimmed V and J ends, which lost 3 bases and 1 base, there was a span of 6 bases. Germline loops: CDR1 MGHRA, CDR2 YSYEKL.

This chain links TRBV10-1 with TRBJ2-1, with 7 bases identical to TRBD1. V dropped 5 bases and J dropped 3; count of bases not matched to a gene: 4. Germline V CDR1 and CDR2: WNHNN, SYGVQD (reference sequence). CDR3 size: 14 residues. DNA of the CDR3: TGCGCCAGCAGTAGACAGGGCTTCTACAATGAGCAGTTCTTC. Its translation: CASSRQGFYNEQFF.

V usage is TRBV6-5 and J usage is TRBJ1-1; 8 bases are shared with TRBD1. CDR1 MNHEY and CDR2 SVGAGI come from the germline V gene. The CDR3 consists of 15 residues. Germline trimming cut 3 bases from V and 2 bases from J; bases unmatched to any gene: 5. CDR3 nucleotide sequence: TGTGCCAGCAGTTATGGTGACAGGGGTAACACTGAAGCTTTCTTT. Encoded protein: CASSYGDRGNTEAFF.

The V gene is TRBV10-1, the J gene TRBJ1-2, with 9 bases aligning to TRBD1. Germline V lookup: CDR1 WNHNN, CDR2 SYGVQD (reference sequence). The CDR3 totals 13 residues. J gave up 5 bases and V 5 bases, and 3 bases lay outside the gene matches. CDR3 region: CASSMTGGYGYTF. Here the CDR3 DNA reads TGCGCCAGCAGTATGACAGGGGGGTATGGCTACACCTTC.

This clone was recorded only once. The rearrangement uses TRBV2 and TRBJ2-7; D possibly corresponds to TRBD1 (8 bases). This CDR3 is 15 amino acids long. V was cut by 3 bases and J by 0 bases, with 12 bases left in between. Germline CDR1 is SNHLY and CDR2 is FYNNEI. CDR3 amino acids: CASSDTGGGSYEQYF. The CDR3 bases are TGTGCCAGCAGTGACACAGGGGGGGGCTCCTACGAGCAGTACTTC.